These 20 T cell receptor beta chains were all obtained from the same sample, sequenced in a study of CXCR3-negative and CXCR3-positive naive CD8 T cells. Libraries were UMI-labeled 5' RACE TRB cDNA. TCRdb reprocessed the 5' RACE reads and keeps a single row for each CDR3 protein, giving no DNA. Seen in this sample are roughly 56,000 distinct CDR3 sequences; the ten most common clones hold approximately 0.45%. The sequencing input was naive CXCR3- CD8+ T cells from blood. Subset described: CD45RO-CCR7+CD27+CD95- naive CD8+ T cells lacking CXCR3 (TNR3-). Receptors originate from a human donor in good health. Some clones in this sample may be carry-over from other donors' samples.

CDR3 amino acids: CASSLTGTGVYNEQFF. The V gene is TRBV7-2, the J gene TRBJ2-1; TCRdb's D call, TRBD1, is unchecked because there is no DNA. In germline, CDR1 is SGHTA, CDR2 FQGNSA. The CDR3 loop spans 16 amino acids.

The chain is built from TRBV29-1 and TRBJ1-1; TCRdb outputs TRBD1, but without DNA this stays unchecked. The germline gives CDR1 SQVTM, CDR2 ANQGSEA. CDR3 length equals 15 residues. CDR3 residues: CSVEDKTRPPLGAFF.

The chain's CDR3 is CASTGAGYGYTF. The rearrangement uses TRBV7-9 and TRBJ1-2; TCRdb calls TRBD1, which cannot be checked without DNA. CDR1 SEHNR and CDR2 FQNEAQ come from the germline V gene (reference sequence). This CDR3 contains 12 residues.

This chain connects TRBV6-2 or TRBV6-3 to TRBJ2-7; no DNA is available, so the TRBD1 call from TCRdb remains unchecked. The CDR3 is 15 amino acids. In germline, CDR1 is MNHEY, CDR2 SVGEGT. The CDR3 region is CASSYPQGSTPEQYF.

The CDR3 loop reads CSVEEQKDFGAFF. J is TRBJ1-1 and V is TRBV29-1. CDR1 and CDR2 (germline): SQVTM, ANQGSEA. The CDR3 is 13 residues long.

The chain uses TRBV6-2 or TRBV6-3 and TRBJ1-6; absent DNA, TCRdb's TRBD1 call cannot be checked. This CDR3 is 12 amino acids long. Germline V gene lookup returns CDR1 MNHEY and CDR2 SVGEGT. CDR3 protein: CASREPGTALHF.

V usage is TRBV4-1 and J usage is TRBJ2-5; TCRdb picks TRBD1, but there is no DNA to check that call. The CDR3 covers 14 residues. CDR1 and CDR2 (germline): MGHRA, YSYEKL. CDR3: CASSHTPVGETQYF.

The rearrangement links TRBV7-6 to TRBJ2-2; the TCRdb D gene call, TRBD1, has no DNA to confirm it. This CDR3 is built from 16 residues. Looked up from germline, CDR1 is SGHVS and CDR2 is FNYEAQ. CDR3 amino acids: CASSDGHTANTGELFF.

CDR3 sequence: CASSLESYNEQFF. The V and J genes are TRBV5-1 and TRBJ2-1. The CDR3 covers 13 residues. Germline V gene data show CDR1 as SGHRS and CDR2 as YFSETQ.

This sequence joins TRBV20-1 and TRBJ2-7; TCRdb's D call, TRBD1, is unchecked because there is no DNA. The germline V gene has CDR1 DFQATT and CDR2 SNEGSKA (reference sequence). CDR3 length: 15 residues. CDR3 sequence reads: CSASPTGWLYYEQYF.

V and J are TRBV29-1 and TRBJ2-1; lacking DNA, the TRBD2 call made by TCRdb goes unchecked. Per germline, CDR1 SQVTM and CDR2 ANQGSEA. This CDR3 region has 14 residues. CDR3 sequence reads: CSVPLGGGGNEQFF.

The CDR3 sequence is CASRLRAGNTEAFF. The chain combines TRBV27 with TRBJ1-1. CDR1 and CDR2 (germline): MNHEY, SMNVEV (reference sequence). The CDR3 has 14 amino acids.

The rearrangement joins TRBV5-1 to TRBJ1-1; the D gene TCRdb calls, TRBD1, cannot be checked with no DNA. The CDR3 length is 14 residues. The germline V gene encodes CDR1 SGHRS and CDR2 YFSETQ. The CDR3 region is CASSLSGENTEAFF.

The chain uses TRBV25-1 and TRBJ2-1; as DNA is missing, the TRBD1 call by TCRdb cannot be tested. There are 15 residues in the CDR3. Germline CDR1 reads MGHDK; CDR2 reads SYGVNS. CDR3 sequence: CASSDFRTGNNEQFF. Combining the CDR3 with reference TRBV25-1 and TRBJ2-1 gives the whole variable domain EADIYQTPRYLVIGTGKKITLECSQTMGHDKMYWYQQDPGMELHLIHYSYGVNSTEKGDLSSESTVSRIRTEHFPLTLESARPSHTSQYLCASSDFRTGNNEQFFGPGTRLTVL.

The J gene is TRBJ2-5, the V gene TRBV29-1; TCRdb lists TRBD1, though no DNA is available to test this call. CDR3 length equals 13 residues. Germline-derived CDR1 and CDR2 are SQVTM and ANQGSEA. The chain's CDR3 is CSVGQGVGETQYF.

V and J are TRBV11-2 and TRBJ2-1. This CDR3 contains 15 residues. In germline, CDR1 is SGHAT, CDR2 FQNNGV. CDR3 residues: CASTDSRSSYNEQFF.

The gene calls are TRBV5-1 and TRBJ2-2; the TCRdb call, TRBD1, lacks DNA for checking. The CDR3 consists of 13 residues. Per the germline V gene, CDR1 is SGHRS and CDR2 is YFSETQ. CDR3 loop: CASKDSDTGELFF.

The chain joins TRBV28 to TRBJ2-3; without DNA, the TCRdb call of TRBD1 cannot be checked. Germline CDR1 MDHEN, CDR2 SYDVKM. The CDR3 is 17 residues long. The CDR3 sequence is CARSIPGQGGRRNTQYF.

The chain combines TRBV27 with TRBJ2-5. The CDR3 contains 13 residues. Germline CDR1 and CDR2: MNHEY and SMNVEV (reference sequence). This CDR3 is CASSDRNQETQYF.

The J gene is TRBJ2-2, the V gene TRBV7-3; TCRdb indicates TRBD2, and absent DNA this call remains unverified. CDR3 length: 17 amino acids. Germline V CDR1 and CDR2: SGHTA, FQGTGA. The CDR3 sequence is CASSLTRGGLRTGELFF.